Sequencing of this TCR beta chain was carried out in a study of cytomegalovirus exposure and HLA in healthy donors. The PCR had 60 Vbeta and 13 Jbeta primers. The assay was immunoSEQ multiplex PCR, and TCRdb's table has in-frame clones only and misses some. Among roughly 110,000 clones listed, under 70% were seen once. From germline, CDR1 is SGHDT and CDR2 YYEEEE. The CDR3 totals 16 residues. Trimming shortened V by 4 bases and J by 0 bases, and 13 bases separated the two germline ends. What was sequenced was PBMCs. The chain carries TRBV5-6 and TRBJ1-4; unclear D gene. The receptor comes from a man under 40 in good health and CMV-seropositive. CDR3 nucleotides: TGTGCCAGCAGCGCGGCCGCCGTTACAACTAATGAAAAACTGTTTTTT. Protein product: CASSAAAVTTNEKLFF.